The 28 T cell receptor beta chains below were found in one sample sequenced in a study of long-term antiretroviral therapy in people with HIV. The libraries were made with immunoSEQ v3.0 at survey level. Libraries were prepared by immunoSEQ multiplex PCR; TCRdb keeps only in-frame clonotypes and omits some of them. This table holds 25,000 to 35,000 clones, 70% to 90% found once. Material: unsorted PBMCs, obtained 3.2 years before starting antiretroviral therapy. The receptors were gathered from a man aged 45-65 years with HIV.

The chain carries TRBV11-2 and TRBJ2-7; the D call may be TRBD1 or TRBD2 (5 bases each). Trimming pared 2 bases from V and 0 bases from J, leaving 20 bases between. The CDR3 runs 18 residues. Germline assignment: CDR1 SGHAT and CDR2 FQNNGV. The CDR3 sequence: CASSLLVRAGSLSYEQYF. In DNA form, the CDR3 reads TGTGCCAGCAGCTTATTGGTTAGAGCAGGGAGTCTCTCCTACGAGCAGTACTTC.

The rearrangement joins TRBV28 to TRBJ1-6; 9 positions match TRBD1. The V segment lost 2 bases and the J segment 11 bases; nucleotides outside the gene matches: 1. The CDR3 sequence is 13 residues long. The V gene's germline CDR1 is MDHEN and CDR2 SYDVKM. The CDR3 here is CASSLTGGPPLHF. The CDR3 coding sequence is TGTGCCAGCAGTTTAACAGGGGGCCCACCCCTCCACTTT.

The chain recombines TRBV19 with TRBJ2-6; TRBD1 is a possible D gene (6 bases). The V and J ends lost 5 bases and 2 bases respectively, with 7 bases between them. The CDR3 is 14 amino acids. CDR1 is LNHDA and CDR2 is SQIVND in the germline V gene (reference sequence). The CDR3 DNA is TGTGCCAGTAGTGAGGGGGCTGGGGCCAACGTCCTGACTTTC. It translates to CASSEGAGANVLTF.

J is TRBJ2-7 and V is TRBV6-1; 7 bases line up with TRBD1. The length of the CDR3 is 15 residues. Germline loops: CDR1 MNHNS, CDR2 SASEGT. Trimming at V came to 6 bases and at J to 2 bases, leaving 10 bases not matched to a gene. CDR3 coding DNA: TGTGCCAGCAGGAGTGATCGGGACAGAACCTACGAGCAGTACTTC. Encoded protein: CASRSDRDRTYEQYF.

This chain uses TRBV6-4 with TRBJ2-1; perhaps TRBD1 as D (8 bases). This CDR3 spans 13 amino acids. Between the trimmed V and J ends, which lost 5 bases and 7 bases, there was a span of 12 bases. Germline CDR1 reads MRHNA; CDR2 reads SNTAGT. The chain's CDR3 is CASSQQGGNEQFF. In nucleotides, the CDR3 is TGTGCCAGCAGTCAACAGGGGGGGAATGAGCAGTTCTTC.

V and J are TRBV5-1 and TRBJ1-4; 9 bases agree with TRBD1. From germline, CDR1 is SGHRS and CDR2 YFSETQ. With V trimmed by 0 bases and J by 4 bases, 4 bases remained unmatched. CDR3 length: 16 residues. The CDR3 DNA reads as TGCGCCAGCAGCTTGGCCGTGGGACAGGGTAATGAAAAACTGTTTTTT. This codes for CASSLAVGQGNEKLFF.

The CDR3 sequence is CASSRSNPGQPQHF. The CDR3 bases are TGTGCCAGCAGCAGAAGCAATCCAGGGCAGCCCCAGCATTTT. The chain has TRBV7-2 and TRBJ1-5; possibly TRBD1 for D (5 bases). The V and J ends lost 5 bases and 7 bases respectively, with 15 bases between them. CDR3 length: 14 amino acids. Germline V lookup: CDR1 SGHTA, CDR2 FQGNSA.

The chain has TRBV4-3 and TRBJ2-2; tentatively, D is TRBD1 or TRBD2 (5 bases each). The germline CDR1 and CDR2 sequences are LGHNA and YSLEER. Trimming removed 3 bases from V and 4 bases from J, with 15 bases in between. This CDR3 spans 16 amino acids. The CDR3 protein is CASSQGTRSGTGELFF. The CDR3 DNA follows: TGCGCCAGCAGCCAGGGGACCCGAAGTGGCACCGGGGAGCTGTTTTTT.

V is TRBV11-1 and J is TRBJ2-7; TRBD2 aligns across 13 bases. This CDR3 is built from 15 residues. The V gene end was trimmed by 3 bases and the J gene end by 4 bases; junction bases not matched to a gene: 3. CDR1 and CDR2 from the germline V gene are SGHAT and FQDESV (reference sequence). DNA of the CDR3: TGTGCCAGCAGCTTTCCGACTAGCGGGAGGTACGAGCAGTACTTC. It translates to CASSFPTSGRYEQYF.

This clone was recorded only once. This sequence joins TRBV5-1 and TRBJ2-3; D ambiguous. This CDR3 spans 14 amino acids. In germline, CDR1 is SGHRS, CDR2 YFSETQ. V was cut by 6 bases and J by 0 bases, with 11 bases left in between. Written as DNA, the CDR3 is TGCGCCAGCAACGCCGACTCGAGCACAGATACGCAGTATTTT. Translated, it gives CASNADSSTDTQYF.

The chain couples TRBV9 to TRBJ1-4; TRBD1 might be the D (5 bases). V was clipped by 0 bases and J by 0 bases, with 15 bases between them. There are 18 residues in the CDR3. CDR1 and CDR2 from the germline V gene are SGDLS and YYNGEE. The CDR3 is CASSVGVGVQATNEKLFF. CDR3 DNA: TGTGCCAGCAGCGTAGGTGTAGGGGTACAGGCAACTAATGAAAAACTGTTTTTT. Drawing the rest from reference TRBV9 and TRBJ1-4, the complete variable domain is DSGVTQTPKHLITATGQRVTLRCSPRSGDLSVYWYQQSLDQGLQFLIQYYNGEERAKGNILERFSAQQFPDLHSELNLSSLELGDSALYFCASSVGVGVQATNEKLFFGSGTQLSVL.

J is TRBJ2-7 and V is TRBV5-5, with D possibly being TRBD2 (5 bases). The CDR3 has 13 residues. Germline V CDR1 and CDR2: SGHKS, YYEKEE (reference sequence). The germline V and J ends were trimmed by 4 bases and 3 bases, with 11 bases remaining between them. In nucleotides, the CDR3 is TGTGCCAGCAGCGAGGGTTACGGCTACGAGCAGTACTTC. Translated: CASSEGYGYEQYF.

This clone has only a few counts. CDR3 sequence reads: CASSESTVGEQYF. The CDR3 region has the DNA TGCGCCAGCAGTGAGTCGACGGTGGGGGAGCAGTACTTC. The genes are TRBV10-1 and TRBJ2-7; D not certain. V shed 0 bases and J shed 7 bases, with 10 bases lying between them. CDR3 length: 13 residues. Germline V CDR1 and CDR2: WNHNN, SYGVQD (reference sequence).

The chain recombines TRBV2 with TRBJ2-3; either TRBD1 or TRBD2 may supply D (5 bases each). Trimming shortened V by 1 base and J by 3 bases, and 14 bases separated the two germline ends. The CDR3 spans 16 residues. The germline V gene encodes CDR1 SNHLY and CDR2 FYNNEI. As DNA, the CDR3 is TGTGCCAGCAGTGAAGGGGGCCTAGCCGGGACAGATACGCAGTATTTT. Translated, it gives CASSEGGLAGTDTQYF. Together with reference TRBV2 and TRBJ2-3, the CDR3 gives the full variable domain: EPEVTQTPSHQVTQMGQEVILRCVPISNHLYFYWYRQILGQKVEFLVSFYNNEISEKSEIFDDQFSVERPDGSNFTLKIRSTKLEDSAMYFCASSEGGLAGTDTQYFGPGTRLTVL.

V usage is TRBV11-2 and J usage is TRBJ2-7; 8 nucleotides line up with TRBD2. CDR3 length equals 17 residues. The V gene end was trimmed by 1 base and the J gene end by 4 bases; junction bases not matched to a gene: 12. Germline loops: CDR1 SGHAT, CDR2 FQNNGV. This chain's CDR3 is CASSLARAGGLLYEQYF. The DNA for the CDR3 is TGTGCCAGCAGCTTAGCGAGGGCGGGGGGCCTCCTTTACGAGCAGTACTTC.

The CDR3 loop reads CAWSWGDTQYF. For the CDR3, the DNA is TGTGCCTGGAGCTGGGGGGATACGCAGTATTTT. The chain couples TRBV30 to TRBJ2-3; possibly TRBD1 or TRBD2 for D (5 bases each). The CDR3 has 11 amino acids. Trimming took 3 bases from V and 6 from J, leaving 7 bases between them. Germline lookup yields CDR1 GTSNPN and CDR2 SVGIG (reference sequence).

The chain couples TRBV18 to TRBJ2-1; 9 positions agree with TRBD2. This CDR3 comprises 16 residues. With V trimmed by 0 bases and J by 4 bases, 4 bases remained unmatched. Looked up from germline, CDR1 is KGHSH and CDR2 is LQKENI. CDR3 nucleotide sequence: TGTGCCAGCTCACCACCGAAGCGGGAGGCTTACAATGAGCAGTTCTTC. As protein: CASSPPKREAYNEQFF.

The V call is TRBV9, the J call TRBJ2-5; possibly TRBD1 for D (6 bases). V lost 0 bases and J 5 bases, leaving 17 bases between the germline ends. This CDR3 is built from 16 residues. Germline V lookup: CDR1 SGDLS, CDR2 YYNGEE. As DNA, the CDR3 is TGTGCCAGCAGCGTAGCTCCGGCAGGGGAAGGGGAGACCCAGTACTTC. Translation: CASSVAPAGEGETQYF. The full variable domain, its missing parts supplied by reference TRBV9 and TRBJ2-5, is DSGVTQTPKHLITATGQRVTLRCSPRSGDLSVYWYQQSLDQGLQFLIQYYNGEERAKGNILERFSAQQFPDLHSELNLSSLELGDSALYFCASSVAPAGEGETQYFGPGTRLLVL.

The chain employs TRBV18 and TRBJ2-7; TRBD1 matches at 9 bases. Unmatched junction bases numbered 2, after V lost 3 bases and J lost 5 bases. The CDR3 has 13 residues. Per germline, CDR1 KGHSH and CDR2 LQKENI. DNA of the CDR3: TGTGCCAGCTCACCCCGGGACAGGGACGAGCAGTACTTC. It yields the protein CASSPRDRDEQYF. The variable domain in full, completed from reference TRBV18 and TRBJ2-7, reads NAGVMQNPRHLVRRRGQEARLRCSPMKGHSHVYWYRQLPEEGLKFMVYLQKENIIDESGMPKERFSAEFPKEGPSILRIQQVVRGDSAAYFCASSPRDRDEQYFGPGTRLTVT.

The chain is built from TRBV2 and TRBJ1-5, with a possible D match to TRBD1 (5 bases). The CDR3 is 14 amino acids. Trimming stripped 3 bases from V and 4 bases from J, with 10 bases between. Germline V gene data show CDR1 as SNHLY and CDR2 as FYNNEI. The DNA of the CDR3 is TGTGCCAGCAGTGATGTGGGGGGAAATCAGCCCCAGCATTTT. Translation gives CASSDVGGNQPQHF.

The chain carries TRBV4-1 and TRBJ1-4; the D is unclear. The V end lost 6 bases, the J end lost 1 base, and 9 bases lay between the germline ends. The CDR3 sequence is 14 residues long. CDR1 MGHRA and CDR2 YSYEKL come from the germline V gene. This chain's CDR3 is CASRPQLTNEKLFF. The CDR3 nucleotides read TGCGCCAGCAGGCCTCAATTAACTAATGAAAAACTGTTTTTT.

The rearrangement uses TRBV20-1 and TRBJ2-3; no clear D. Germline V gene data show CDR1 as DFQATT and CDR2 as SNEGSKA (reference sequence). The CDR3 is 11 amino acids. V shed 3 bases and J shed 6 bases, with 7 bases lying between them. The CDR3 here is CSARSSDTQYF. In DNA form, the CDR3 reads TGCAGTGCTAGGAGTAGCGATACGCAGTATTTT.

This chain connects TRBV5-1 to TRBJ2-7; tentative D call: TRBD1 (6 bases). CDR3 length: 13 amino acids. Trimming left V 8 bases short and J 2 bases short, with 14 bases between. Germline loops: CDR1 SGHRS, CDR2 YFSETQ. CDR3 DNA sequence: TGCGCCAGTACAAACCAGGGGACCTACGAGCAGTACTTC. This encodes CASTNQGTYEQYF.

This chain links TRBV29-1 with TRBJ2-5; no firm D call. This CDR3 is built from 13 residues. The germline V gene encodes CDR1 SQVTM and CDR2 ANQGSEA. V gave up 4 bases and J gave up 3 bases, with 12 bases separating them. CDR3 sequence reads: CSVAPGLKETQYF. As DNA, the CDR3 is TGCAGCGTTGCCCCCGGTCTTAAAGAGACCCAGTACTTC.

This clone was observed a single time. The V and J genes are TRBV18 and TRBJ1-5; no definite D call. CDR1 is KGHSH and CDR2 is LQKENI in the germline V gene. The ends were cut back, 3 bases at V and 3 bases at J, with 9 bases in the middle. The length of the CDR3 is 14 residues. The DNA for the CDR3 is TGTGCCAGCTCACCCGGATTGAACAATCAGCCCCAGCATTTT. This encodes CASSPGLNNQPQHF. The entire variable domain, with the rest obtained from reference TRBV18 and TRBJ1-5, is as follows: NAGVMQNPRHLVRRRGQEARLRCSPMKGHSHVYWYRQLPEEGLKFMVYLQKENIIDESGMPKERFSAEFPKEGPSILRIQQVVRGDSAAYFCASSPGLNNQPQHFGDGTRLSIL.

This rearrangement joins TRBV5-1 to TRBJ2-3, with TRBD2 matching 12 bases. The CDR3 covers 18 residues. V shed 0 bases and J 4 bases; nucleotides not matched to a gene: 9. Germline-derived CDR1 and CDR2 are SGHRS and YFSETQ. DNA of the CDR3: TGCGCCAGCAGCTTGGGGGGACTAGCGGGCGGAAGGGCAGATACGCAGTATTTT. This translates into CASSLGGLAGGRADTQYF.

The chain recombines TRBV19 with TRBJ1-2; TRBD1 matches 8 bases. Germline V gene lookup returns CDR1 LNHDA and CDR2 SQIVND (reference sequence). This CDR3 is 13 amino acids long. V lost 5 bases, J lost 7 bases, and 6 bases stayed unmatched. CDR3 DNA sequence: TGTGCCAGTAGTCAACAGGGGGGGGTTGGCTACACCTTC. The encoded protein is CASSQQGGVGYTF.

The rearrangement joins TRBV6-5 to TRBJ2-7; D is possibly TRBD1 or TRBD2 (5 bases each). Per germline, CDR1 MNHEY and CDR2 SVGAGI. The V end lost 6 bases, the J end lost 3 bases, and 12 bases lay between the germline ends. There are 13 residues in the CDR3. CDR3 residues: CASRKSGSYEQYF. The CDR3 region has the DNA TGTGCCAGCAGGAAGTCAGGGAGCTACGAGCAGTACTTC.